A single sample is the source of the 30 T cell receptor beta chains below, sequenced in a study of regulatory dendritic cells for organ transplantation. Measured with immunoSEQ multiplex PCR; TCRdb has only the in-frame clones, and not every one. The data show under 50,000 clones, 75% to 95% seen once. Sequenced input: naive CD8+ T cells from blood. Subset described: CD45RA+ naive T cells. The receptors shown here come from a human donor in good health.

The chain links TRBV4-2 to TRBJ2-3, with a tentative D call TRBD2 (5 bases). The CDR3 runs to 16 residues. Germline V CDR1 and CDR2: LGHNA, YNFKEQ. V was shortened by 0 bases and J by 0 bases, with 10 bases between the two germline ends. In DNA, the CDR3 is TGTGCCAGCAGCCAAGAAAGGCTAGCTAGCACAGATACGCAGTATTTT. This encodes CASSQERLASTDTQYF.

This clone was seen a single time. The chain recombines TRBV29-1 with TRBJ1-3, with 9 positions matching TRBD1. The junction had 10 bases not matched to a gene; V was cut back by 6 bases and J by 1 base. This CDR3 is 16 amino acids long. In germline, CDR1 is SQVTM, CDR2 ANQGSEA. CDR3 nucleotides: TGCAGCGTGGAGACGGACAGGGGAAGATCTGGAAACACCATATATTTT. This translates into CSVETDRGRSGNTIYF.

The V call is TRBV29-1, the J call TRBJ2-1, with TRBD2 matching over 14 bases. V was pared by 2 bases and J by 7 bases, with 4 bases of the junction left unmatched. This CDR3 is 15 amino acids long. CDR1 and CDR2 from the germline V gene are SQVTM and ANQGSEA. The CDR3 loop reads CSVEFGTSGSNEQFF. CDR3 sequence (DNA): TGCAGCGTTGAATTTGGGACTAGCGGGAGTAATGAGCAGTTCTTC.

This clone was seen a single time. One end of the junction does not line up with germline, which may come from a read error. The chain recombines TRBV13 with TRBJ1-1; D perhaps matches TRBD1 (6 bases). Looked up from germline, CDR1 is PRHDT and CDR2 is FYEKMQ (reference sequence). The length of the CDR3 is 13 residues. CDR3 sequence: CASSLGGDTEAFF. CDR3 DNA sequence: TGTGCCAGCAGCCTAGGGGGGGACACTGAAGCTTTCTTT.

The CDR3 DNA reads TGTGCCAGCAGCCATGAACGAGGGGTCCTGGGAAACACCATATATTTT. It translates to CASSHERGVLGNTIYF. The chain combines TRBV14 with TRBJ1-3, with D tentatively TRBD1 (5 bases). This CDR3 has 16 amino acids. The germline V gene has CDR1 SGHDN and CDR2 FVKESK. Trimming cost V 3 bases and J 4 bases, with 16 bases left between them.

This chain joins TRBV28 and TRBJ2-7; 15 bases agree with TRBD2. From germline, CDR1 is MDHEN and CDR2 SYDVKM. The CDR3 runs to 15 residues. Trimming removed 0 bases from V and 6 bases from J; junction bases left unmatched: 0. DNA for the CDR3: TGTGCCAGCAGTTTATGGGGACTAGCGGGAGGCGAGCAGTACTTC. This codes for CASSLWGLAGGEQYF. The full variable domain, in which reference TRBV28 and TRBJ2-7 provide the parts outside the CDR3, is DVKVTQSSRYLVKRTGEKVFLECVQDMDHENMFWYRQDPGLGLRLIYFSYDVKMKEKGDIPEGYSVSREKKERFSLILESASTNQTSMYLCASSLWGLAGGEQYFGPGTRLTVT.

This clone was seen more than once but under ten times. The CDR3 coding sequence is TGTGCCAGCAGTTTGTCGGTGAACACTGAAGCTTTCTTT. Amino acid sequence: CASSLSVNTEAFF. The chain recombines TRBV27 with TRBJ1-1; no clear D gene. The CDR3 consists of 13 residues. V was shortened by 3 bases and J by 0 bases, with 5 bases between the two germline ends. Germline V CDR1 and CDR2: MNHEY, SMNVEV (reference sequence).

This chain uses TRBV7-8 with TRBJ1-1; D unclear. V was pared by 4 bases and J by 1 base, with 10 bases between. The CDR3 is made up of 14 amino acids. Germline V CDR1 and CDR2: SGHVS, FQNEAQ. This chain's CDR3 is CASSSRGWNTEAFF. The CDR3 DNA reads TGTGCCAGCAGCTCTCGTGGATGGAACACTGAAGCTTTCTTT.

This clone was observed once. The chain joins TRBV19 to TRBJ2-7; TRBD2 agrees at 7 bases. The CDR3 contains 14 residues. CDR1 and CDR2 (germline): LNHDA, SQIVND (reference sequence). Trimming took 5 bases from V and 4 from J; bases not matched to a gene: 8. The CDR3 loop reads CASSYAGVGYEQYF. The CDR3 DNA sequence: TGTGCCAGTAGTTATGCGGGGGTTGGTTACGAGCAGTACTTC.

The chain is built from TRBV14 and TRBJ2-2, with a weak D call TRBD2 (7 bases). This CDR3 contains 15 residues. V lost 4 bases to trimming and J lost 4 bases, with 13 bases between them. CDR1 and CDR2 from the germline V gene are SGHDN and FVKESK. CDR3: CASSLVAGATGELFF. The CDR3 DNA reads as TGTGCCAGCAGCCTTGTGGCGGGGGCCACCGGGGAGCTGTTTTTT.

Here the CDR3 reads CASSPPRNTEAFF. The CDR3 coding sequence is TGTGCCAGCTCACCACCTAGGAACACTGAAGCTTTCTTT. The chain has TRBV18 and TRBJ1-1; D ambiguous. CDR1 KGHSH and CDR2 LQKENI come from the germline V gene. The CDR3 spans 13 residues. Between the trimmed V and J ends, which lost 0 bases and 1 base, there was a span of 3 bases. Filled out from reference TRBV18 and TRBJ1-1, the complete variable domain reads NAGVMQNPRHLVRRRGQEARLRCSPMKGHSHVYWYRQLPEEGLKFMVYLQKENIIDESGMPKERFSAEFPKEGPSILRIQQVVRGDSAAYFCASSPPRNTEAFFGQGTRLTVV.

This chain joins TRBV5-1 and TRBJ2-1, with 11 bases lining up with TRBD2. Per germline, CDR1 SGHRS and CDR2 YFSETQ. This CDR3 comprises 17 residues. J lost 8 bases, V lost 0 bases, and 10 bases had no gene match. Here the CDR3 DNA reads TGCGCCAGCAGCTTGGACGGGACTAGCGGCCTCCTCGATGAGCAGTTCTTC. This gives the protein CASSLDGTSGLLDEQFF.

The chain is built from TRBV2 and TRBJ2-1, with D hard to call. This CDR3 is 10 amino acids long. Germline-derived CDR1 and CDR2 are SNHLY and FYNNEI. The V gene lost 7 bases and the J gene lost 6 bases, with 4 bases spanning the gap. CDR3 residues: CASIGNEQFF. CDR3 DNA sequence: TGTGCCAGCATCGGCAATGAGCAGTTCTTC.

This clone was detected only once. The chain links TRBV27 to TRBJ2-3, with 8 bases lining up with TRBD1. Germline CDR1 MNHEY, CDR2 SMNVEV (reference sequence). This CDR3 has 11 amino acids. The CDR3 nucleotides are TGTACAGCAGGGGGCGCAGATACGCAGTATTTT. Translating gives CTAGGADTQYF.

CDR3 DNA sequence: TGTGCCAGCAGCTTAGGAGAAGGGGGCCACCAGCCCCAGCATTTT. Its protein is CASSLGEGGHQPQHF. This rearrangement joins TRBV7-6 to TRBJ1-5, with TRBD1 matching over 7 bases. In germline, CDR1 is SGHVS, CDR2 FNYEAQ. V lost 1 base to trimming and J lost 7 bases; unmatched junction nucleotides: 7. The CDR3 consists of 15 residues.

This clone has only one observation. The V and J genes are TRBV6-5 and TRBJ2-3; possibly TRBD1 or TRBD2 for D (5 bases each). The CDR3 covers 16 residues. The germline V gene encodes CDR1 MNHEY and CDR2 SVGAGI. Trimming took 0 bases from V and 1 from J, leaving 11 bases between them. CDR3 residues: CASSYSAGRGTDTQYF. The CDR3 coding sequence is TGTGCCAGCAGTTACTCCGCAGGGCGGGGCACAGATACGCAGTATTTT.

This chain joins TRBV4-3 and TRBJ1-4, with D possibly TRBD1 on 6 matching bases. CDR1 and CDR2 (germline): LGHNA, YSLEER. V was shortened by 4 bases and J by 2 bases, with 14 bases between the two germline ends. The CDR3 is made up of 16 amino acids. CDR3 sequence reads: CASSRSFRGTNEKLFF. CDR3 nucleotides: TGCGCCAGCAGCCGGAGTTTCAGGGGTACTAATGAAAAACTGTTTTTT.

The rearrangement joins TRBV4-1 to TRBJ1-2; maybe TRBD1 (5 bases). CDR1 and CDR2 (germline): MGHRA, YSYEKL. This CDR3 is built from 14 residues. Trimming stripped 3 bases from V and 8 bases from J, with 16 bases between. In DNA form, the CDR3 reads TGCGCCAGCAGCCAGGGAGGAAAGGACAACGGCTACACCTTC. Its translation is CASSQGGKDNGYTF.

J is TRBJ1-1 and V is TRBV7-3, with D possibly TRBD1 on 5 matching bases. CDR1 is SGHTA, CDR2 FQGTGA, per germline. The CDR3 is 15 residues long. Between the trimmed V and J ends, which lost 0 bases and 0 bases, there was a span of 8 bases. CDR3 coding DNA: TGTGCCAGCAGCTTAACGGGGCAGCTGAACACTGAAGCTTTCTTT. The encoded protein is CASSLTGQLNTEAFF. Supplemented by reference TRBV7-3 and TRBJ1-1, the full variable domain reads GAGVSQTPSNKVTEKGKYVELRCDPISGHTALYWYRQSLGQGPEFLIYFQGTGAADDSGLPNDRFFAVRPEGSVSTLKIQRTERGDSAVYLCASSLTGQLNTEAFFGQGTRLTVV.

CDR3 in DNA: TGTGCCAGCAGCCGGCCCTACAGGGACACCGGGGAGCTGTTTTTT. Translation: CASSRPYRDTGELFF. This chain connects TRBV5-6 to TRBJ2-2; the D gene is possibly TRBD1 (6 bases). CDR1 is SGHDT and CDR2 is YYEEEE in the germline V gene. This CDR3 is 15 amino acids long. V lost 4 bases, J lost 3 bases, and 13 bases lay in between.

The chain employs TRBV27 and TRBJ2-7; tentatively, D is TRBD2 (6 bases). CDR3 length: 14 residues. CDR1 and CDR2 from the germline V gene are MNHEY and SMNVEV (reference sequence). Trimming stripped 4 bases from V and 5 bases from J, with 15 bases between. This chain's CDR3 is CASSWQGGPDEQYF. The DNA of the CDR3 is TGTGCCAGCAGTTGGCAGGGAGGTCCCGACGAGCAGTACTTC.

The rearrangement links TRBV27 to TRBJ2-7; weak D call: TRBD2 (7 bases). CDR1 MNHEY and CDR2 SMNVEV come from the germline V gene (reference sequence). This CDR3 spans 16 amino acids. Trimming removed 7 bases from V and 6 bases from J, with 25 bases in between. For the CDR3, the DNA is TGTGCCAGCACCCGGCGGGGAGGGGGACTCGGGAGCGAGCAGTACTTC. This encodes CASTRRGGGLGSEQYF.

The CDR3 DNA follows: TGCGCCAGCAGCCGCCTAACGGTCGACTCCTTAAACACGCGAAGCTCCTACAATGAGCAGTTCTTC. Translated: CASSRLTVDSLNTRSSYNEQFF. The J gene is TRBJ2-1, the V gene TRBV4-3; D is undetermined. This CDR3 is built from 22 residues. The germline gives CDR1 LGHNA, CDR2 YSLEER. Between the trimmed V and J ends, which lost 4 bases and 0 bases, there was a span of 31 bases.

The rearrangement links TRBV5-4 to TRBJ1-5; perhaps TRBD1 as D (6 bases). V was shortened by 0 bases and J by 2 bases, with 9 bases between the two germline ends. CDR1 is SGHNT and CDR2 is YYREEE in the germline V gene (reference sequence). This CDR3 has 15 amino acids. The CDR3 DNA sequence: TGTGCCAGCAGCTTGGGGGGGCGAGGCAATCAGCCCCAGCATTTT. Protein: CASSLGGRGNQPQHF. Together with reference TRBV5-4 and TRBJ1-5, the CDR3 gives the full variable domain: ETGVTQSPTHLIKTRGQQVTLRCSSQSGHNTVSWYQQALGQGPQFIFQYYREEENGRGNFPPRFSGLQFPNYSSELNVNALELDDSALYLCASSLGGRGNQPQHFGDGTRLSIL.

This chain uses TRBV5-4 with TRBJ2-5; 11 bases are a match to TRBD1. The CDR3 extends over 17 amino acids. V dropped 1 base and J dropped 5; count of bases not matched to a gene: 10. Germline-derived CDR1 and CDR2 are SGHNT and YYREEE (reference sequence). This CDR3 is CASSLNRDRGYGETQYF. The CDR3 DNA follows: TGTGCCAGCAGCTTGAACCGGGACAGGGGGTATGGCGAGACCCAGTACTTC.

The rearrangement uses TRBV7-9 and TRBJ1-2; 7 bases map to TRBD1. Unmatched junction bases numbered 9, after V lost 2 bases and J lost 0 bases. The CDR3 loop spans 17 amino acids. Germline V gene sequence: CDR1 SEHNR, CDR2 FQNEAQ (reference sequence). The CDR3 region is CASSLSTGPSPNYGYTF. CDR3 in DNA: TGTGCCAGCAGCTTATCGACAGGGCCCTCTCCTAACTATGGCTACACCTTC.

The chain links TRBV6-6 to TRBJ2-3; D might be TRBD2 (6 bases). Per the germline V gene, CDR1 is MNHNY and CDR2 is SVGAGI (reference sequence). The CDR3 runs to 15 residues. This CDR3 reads CTSSNRGFGTDTQYF. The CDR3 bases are TGTACCTCCTCCAACCGGGGGTTTGGCACAGATACGCAGTATTTT.

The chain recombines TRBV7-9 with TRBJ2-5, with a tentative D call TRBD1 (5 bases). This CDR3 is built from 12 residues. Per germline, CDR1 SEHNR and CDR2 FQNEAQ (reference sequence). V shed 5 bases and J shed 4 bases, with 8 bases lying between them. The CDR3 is CASSAQVETQYF. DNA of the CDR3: TGTGCCAGCAGCGCACAGGTAGAGACCCAGTACTTC.

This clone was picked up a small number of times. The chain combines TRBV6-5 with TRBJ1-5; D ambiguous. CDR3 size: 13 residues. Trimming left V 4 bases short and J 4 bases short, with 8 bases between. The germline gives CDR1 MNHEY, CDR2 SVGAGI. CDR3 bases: TGTGCCAGCAGTTCAGGTGAGAATCAGCCCCAGCATTTT. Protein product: CASSSGENQPQHF.

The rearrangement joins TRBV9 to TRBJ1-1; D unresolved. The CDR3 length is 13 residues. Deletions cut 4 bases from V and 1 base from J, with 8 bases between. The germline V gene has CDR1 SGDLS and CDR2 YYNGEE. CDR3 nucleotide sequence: TGTGCCAGCAGCTCCCGACAGAACACTGAAGCTTTCTTT. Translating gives CASSSRQNTEAFF.